These 17 T cell receptor beta chains share one sample of origin, sequenced in a study of cytomegalovirus exposure and HLA in healthy donors (dated by TCRdb to the late 2010s). The library was obtained by the immunoSEQ multiplex PCR assay. The clones in this table, taken by TCRdb from immuneACCESS, are in-frame only. Not every clone is retained; where verified, under half of the shortfall comes from an unresolved V gene, and the cause of the rest is unknown. The sample records 200,000 or so clones, around nine tenths of which are singletons. The ten largest make up around 1% of the sample. Sample: PBMCs. The receptors were sampled from a woman aged 18-30 years in good health and CMV-seronegative.

The V gene is TRBV19, the J gene TRBJ2-3; possibly TRBD2 for D (6 bases). There are 13 residues in the CDR3. Germline CDR1 is LNHDA and CDR2 is SQIVND (reference sequence). Trimming took 4 bases from V and 8 from J, leaving 13 bases between them. The CDR3 DNA is TGTGCCAGTAGTACGACTAGTAGCGGTACGCAGTATTTT. Residues: CASSTTSSGTQYF.

The V call is TRBV4-1, the J call TRBJ1-4; D is undetermined. The CDR3 has 14 amino acids. V was cut by 4 bases and J by 4 bases, with 10 bases left in between. CDR1 and CDR2 (germline): MGHRA, YSYEKL. CDR3 sequence: CASSPADNNEKLFF. CDR3 DNA sequence: TGCGCCAGCAGCCCTGCAGACAATAATGAAAAACTGTTTTTT.

The V gene is TRBV30, the J gene TRBJ2-1; TRBD2 matches at 8 bases. The V segment lost 0 bases and the J segment 9 bases; nucleotides outside the gene matches: 7. In germline, CDR1 is GTSNPN, CDR2 SVGIG (reference sequence). The CDR3 has 14 amino acids. CDR3 bases: TGTGCCTGGAGTGTTTCCGGGAGGGCCGGTGAGCAGTTCTTC. This encodes CAWSVSGRAGEQFF.

This rearrangement joins TRBV9 to TRBJ1-2, with TRBD1 matching 8 bases. Trimming cost V 3 bases and J 6 bases; bases outside gene matches: 7. CDR1 is SGDLS, CDR2 YYNGEE, per germline. The CDR3 is made up of 14 amino acids. CDR3 residues: CASSDPAGGDGYTF. The CDR3 bases are TGTGCCAGCAGCGACCCGGCAGGGGGCGATGGCTACACCTTC. Drawing the rest from reference TRBV9 and TRBJ1-2, the complete variable domain is DSGVTQTPKHLITATGQRVTLRCSPRSGDLSVYWYQQSLDQGLQFLIQYYNGEERAKGNILERFSAQQFPDLHSELNLSSLELGDSALYFCASSDPAGGDGYTFGSGTRLTVV.

This clone showed up just once. The chain joins TRBV7-9 to TRBJ2-7, with D possibly TRBD1 on 5 matching bases. CDR1 and CDR2 (germline): SEHNR, FQNEAQ (reference sequence). V was shortened by 4 bases and J by 0 bases, with 13 bases between the two germline ends. The CDR3 contains 15 residues. The CDR3 sequence: CASSSPETVSYEQYF. The CDR3 nucleotides are TGTGCCAGCAGCTCACCCGAGACAGTCTCCTACGAGCAGTACTTC. The full variable domain, with the rest looked up from reference TRBV7-9 and TRBJ2-7, is DTGVSQNPRHKITKRGQNVTFRCDPISEHNRLYWYRQTLGQGPEFLTYFQNEAQLEKSRLLSDRFSAERPKGSFSTLEIQRTEQGDSAMYLCASSSPETVSYEQYFGPGTRLTVT.

The chain links TRBV30 to TRBJ2-7; 9 nucleotides match TRBD2. CDR1 and CDR2 (germline): GTSNPN, SVGIG (reference sequence). This CDR3 contains 15 residues. The trim removed 3 bases at V and 0 bases at J, leaving 6 bases unmatched. Here the CDR3 reads CAWRPGLASSYEQYF. The CDR3 nucleotides are TGTGCCTGGAGGCCGGGACTAGCAAGCTCCTACGAGCAGTACTTC.

The CDR3 region is CASSQQQGAVGELFF. The CDR3 DNA follows: TGCGCCAGCAGCCAACAACAGGGGGCGGTCGGGGAGCTGTTTTTT. The chain couples TRBV4-1 to TRBJ2-2; 9 bases align to TRBD1. Unmatched junction bases numbered 5, after V lost 2 bases and J lost 7 bases. CDR1 and CDR2 (germline): MGHRA, YSYEKL. The CDR3 contains 15 residues.

The chain is built from TRBV9 and TRBJ2-7, with D maybe TRBD1 (5 bases). Deletions cut 0 bases from V and 12 bases from J, with 16 bases between. The CDR3 spans 13 residues. Germline loops: CDR1 SGDLS, CDR2 YYNGEE. CDR3 coding DNA: TGTGCCAGCAGCGTAGGAGGAGACAGCCTTATGTACTTC. Translating it yields CASSVGGDSLMYF.

The CDR3, as DNA: TGTGCCAGCAGTTCTTTGATGGAGGGGACGGACTACAATGAGCAGTTCTTC. Residues: CASSSLMEGTDYNEQFF. The genes are TRBV28 and TRBJ2-1; tentatively, D is TRBD2 (6 bases). The V and J ends lost 4 bases and 3 bases respectively, with 19 bases between them. The CDR3 has 17 amino acids. Germline CDR1 MDHEN, CDR2 SYDVKM. The whole variable domain, filled in from reference TRBV28 and TRBJ2-1, reads DVKVTQSSRYLVKRTGEKVFLECVQDMDHENMFWYRQDPGLGLRLIYFSYDVKMKEKGDIPEGYSVSREKKERFSLILESASTNQTSMYLCASSSLMEGTDYNEQFFGPGTRLTVL.

The rearrangement uses TRBV14 and TRBJ2-1; TRBD2 agrees at 13 bases. This CDR3 is 19 amino acids long. The V gene's germline CDR1 is SGHDN and CDR2 FVKESK. Trimming at V came to 0 bases and at J to 7 bases, leaving 12 bases not matched to a gene. CDR3 in DNA: TGTGCCAGCAGCCAAGATGGGGGACTAGCGGGAAAACAGAGGAATGAGCAGTTCTTC. Translated: CASSQDGGLAGKQRNEQFF.

This clone is categorized as medium-sized (0.01 to 0.1%). This chain uses TRBV27 with TRBJ2-2, with TRBD1 matching over 7 bases. The CDR3 runs to 13 residues. The ends lost 8 bases at V and 6 bases at J; junction bases unmatched: 6. CDR1 and CDR2 from the germline V gene are MNHEY and SMNVEV (reference sequence). As DNA, the CDR3 is TGTGCCAGCGCGCCACAGGGGCCCGGGGAGCTGTTTTTT. Protein sequence: CASAPQGPGELFF.

This chain links TRBV7-9 with TRBJ1-5; D unclear. Per the germline V gene, CDR1 is SEHNR and CDR2 is FQNEAQ (reference sequence). Deletions cut 5 bases from V and 1 base from J, with 6 bases between. The CDR3 is made up of 13 amino acids. This chain's CDR3 is CASSKESNQPQHF. In nucleotides, the CDR3 is TGTGCCAGCAGCAAAGAGAGCAATCAGCCCCAGCATTTT.

The chain has TRBV15 and TRBJ2-7; 11 nucleotides line up with TRBD1. Germline V gene lookup returns CDR1 LNHNV and CDR2 YYDKDF (reference sequence). The CDR3 is made up of 15 amino acids. The J segment lost 3 bases and the V segment lost 3 bases, leaving 4 bases of the junction unmatched. CDR3 loop: CATSRAGTGGYEQYF. CDR3 nucleotides: TGTGCCACCAGCAGGGCTGGGACAGGGGGCTACGAGCAGTACTTC. The full variable domain, with the rest looked up from reference TRBV15 and TRBJ2-7, is DAMVIQNPRYQVTQFGKPVTLSCSQTLNHNVMYWYQQKSSQAPKLLFHYYDKDFNNEADTPDNFQSRRPNTSFCFLDIRSPGLGDTAMYLCATSRAGTGGYEQYFGPGTRLTVT.

This chain connects TRBV7-2 to TRBJ2-3; the D gene is possibly TRBD2 (5 bases). The V end lost 6 bases, the J end lost 3 bases, and 13 bases lay between the germline ends. This CDR3 contains 14 residues. CDR1 is SGHTA, CDR2 FQGNSA, per germline. CDR3 residues: CASSRVGGTDTQYF. The CDR3 DNA is TGTGCCAGCAGTAGGGTTGGCGGGACAGATACGCAGTATTTT.

This chain uses TRBV28 with TRBJ2-7; D is possibly TRBD2 (6 bases). The length of the CDR3 is 14 residues. CDR1 MDHEN and CDR2 SYDVKM come from the germline V gene. Trimming took 4 bases from V and 4 from J, leaving 14 bases between them. The CDR3 is CASSSPRGIYEQYF. CDR3 coding DNA: TGTGCCAGCAGTTCACCCCGGGGGATTTACGAGCAGTACTTC.

The CDR3: CASSDRNTEAFF. CDR3 DNA: TGTGCCAGCAGTGACAGGAACACTGAAGCTTTCTTT. The chain has TRBV2 and TRBJ1-1; D uncertain. This CDR3 region has 12 residues. Germline assignment: CDR1 SNHLY and CDR2 FYNNEI. V was pared by 3 bases and J by 1 base, with 3 bases between.

This chain connects TRBV5-1 to TRBJ2-1; D is uncertain. The germline CDR1 and CDR2 sequences are SGHRS and YFSETQ. The CDR3 covers 13 residues. Between the trimmed V and J ends, which lost 2 bases and 10 bases, there was a span of 13 bases. The CDR3 region is CASSLPTAAEQFF. CDR3 bases: TGCGCCAGCAGCTTACCCACGGCGGCGGAGCAGTTCTTC.